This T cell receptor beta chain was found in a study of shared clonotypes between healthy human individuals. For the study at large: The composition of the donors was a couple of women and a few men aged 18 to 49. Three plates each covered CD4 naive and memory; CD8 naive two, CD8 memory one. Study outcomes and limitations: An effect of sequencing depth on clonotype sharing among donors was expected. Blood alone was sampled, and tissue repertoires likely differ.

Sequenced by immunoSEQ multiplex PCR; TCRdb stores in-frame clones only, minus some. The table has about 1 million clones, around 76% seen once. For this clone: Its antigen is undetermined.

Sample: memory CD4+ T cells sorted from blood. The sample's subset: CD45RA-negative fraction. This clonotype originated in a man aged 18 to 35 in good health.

The CDR3 coding sequence is TGCGCCAGCAGCCAAGATTCGTCGTTGGGCGGGAGGAATGAGCAGTTCTTC. It is translated as CASSQDSSLGGRNEQFF. The V call is TRBV4-3, the J call TRBJ2-1; 8 nucleotides agree with TRBD2. Germline lookup yields CDR1 LGHNA and CDR2 YSLEER. Trimming at V came to 0 bases and at J to 7 bases, leaving 11 bases not matched to a gene. The CDR3 runs to 17 residues.